The rows below give T cell receptor beta chains drawn from one sample of a study of regulatory T cells in long-lasting Graves disease. Each CDR3 protein is one row after TCRdb ran MiXCR on the multiplex PCR reads. The table has 540,000 or so distinct CDR3 sequences, less than 15% seen once; the top ten hold about 10%. The sample was also linked to a second study, of T cells in Graves' hyperthyroidism and ophthalmopathy.

The sequenced sample was peripheral blood mononuclear cells (PBMCs), obtained at new diagnosis, from a patient treated with antithyroid drugs. The origin of the receptors is a man aged 30 to 45 with Graves disease. Each CDR3 is given with its conserved first and last residue. Not all rows give a size; the values are once, few, many and, for expanded clones, a class.

TRBJ2-1 | 16 | many | TRBV12-3/TRBV12-4 | CASSLKGFSSYNEQFF
TRBJ2-7 | 15 | NA | TRBV29-1 | CSAEGPGLVSYEQYF
TRBJ2-7 | 15 | NA | TRBV7-2 | CASSLQDGQTYEQYF
TRBJ1-2 | 13 | NA | TRBV20-1 | CSATYFSSYGYTF
TRBJ2-7 | 14 | many | TRBV2 | CASSVYTLRAEQYF
TRBJ2-7 | 14 | few | TRBV6-1 | CASSTRDRGNEQYF
TRBJ2-1 | 10 | many | TRBV29-1 | CSGADNEQFF
TRBJ2-1 | 16 | many | TRBV11-2 | CASSSSRTHGSDEQFF
TRBJ1-3 | 14 | few | TRBV12-3/TRBV12-4 | CASSLGQRGNTIYF
TRBJ2-3 | 16 | few | TRBV5-1 | CASAEILAGGPDTQYF
TRBJ1-1 | 14 | many | TRBV27 | CASSTLGRYTEAFF
TRBJ2-7 | 17 | NA | TRBV5-4 | CASSLALGGRQTYEQYF
TRBJ1-1 | 14 | many | TRBV18 | CASSQQNTHTEAFF
NA | 13 | NA | TRBV5-5 | CASSLVSEETQYF
TRBJ2-7 | 14 | many | TRBV2 | CASSESGLRYEQYF
TRBJ2-7 | 14 | many | TRBV20-1 | CSARERLSSYEQYF
TRBJ1-3 | 17 | few | TRBV5-1 | CASSYDGGGTSGNTIYF
TRBJ2-1 | 16 | NA | TRBV6-5 | CASSYRELAGGGEQFF
TRBJ1-3 | 11 | few | TRBV30 | CAWSPGDTIYF
TRBJ1-4 | 15 | many | TRBV5-1 | CASSSEGGRREKLFF
TRBJ2-5 | 16 | many | TRBV18 | CASSELDRPDQETQYF
TRBJ2-5 | 16 | many | TRBV6-2/TRBV6-3 | CASSYGLAGVQETQYF
TRBJ2-7 | 13 | many | TRBV20-1 | CSARDTGPYEQYF
TRBJ1-5 | 14 | many | TRBV20-1 | CSARELLGVQPQHF
TRBJ1-2 | 13 | many | TRBV3-1 | CASSQGQGTGYTF
TRBJ2-6 | 14 | many | TRBV12-3/TRBV12-4 | CASRPTSGANVLTF
TRBJ1-2 | 14 | NA | TRBV19 | CATDFGTAKTGYAF
TRBJ1-2 | 16 | many | TRBV20-1 | CSARVQDRVVGYGYTF
TRBJ2-7 | 13 | NA | TRBV7-2 | CASSSGRTGEQYF
TRBJ1-5 | 17 | many | TRBV7-2 | CASSHYSPDFRHQPQHF
TRBJ2-3 | 12 | NA | TRBV10-3 | CATGTDRDTQYF
TRBJ2-1 | 16 | many | TRBV27 | CASSLPGTSGNSEQFF
TRBJ2-7 | 14 | NA | TRBV12-3/TRBV12-4 | CASTHGGLRYEQYF
TRBJ2-7 | 13 | many | TRBV6-1 | CASGTSGVYEQYF
TRBJ2-3 | 14 | NA | TRBV10-2 | CASKAVAGTDTQYF
TRBJ1-3 | 13 | NA | TRBV9 | CASSNGTRDTIYF
TRBJ2-7 | 13 | many | TRBV6-5 | CASSYGPTGEQYF
TRBJ2-7 | 16 | NA | TRBV19 | CASSLTSGRGTYEQYF
TRBJ2-1 | 16 | NA | TRBV10-1 | CASSEVQVHLVNEQFF
TRBJ1-2 | 11 | many | TRBV29-1 | CSVEGVRGYTF
TRBJ2-5 | 14 | many | TRBV12-3/TRBV12-4 | CASSFWKAEETQYF
TRBJ2-2 | 15 | NA | TRBV5-5 | CASSLPGGGTGELFF
TRBJ1-2 | 14 | many | TRBV5-1 | CASSLDVGAGGYTF
TRBJ2-3 | 14 | many | TRBV12-3/TRBV12-4 | CASSKRLAADTQYF
TRBJ1-1 | 16 | few | TRBV4-1 | CASSPSTGTGDTEAFF
TRBJ1-2 | 17 | NA | TRBV9 | CASSVAFAGTGNYGYTF
TRBJ2-1 | 15 | many | TRBV24-1 | CATSDFGTANNEQFF
TRBJ2-5 | 14 | NA | TRBV7-9 | CASSLRGDQETQYF
TRBJ2-1 | 16 | few | TRBV12-5 | CASGLGGRTVLNEQFF
TRBJ1-2 | 9 | many | TRBV7-9 | CAIDYGYTF
TRBJ2-1 | 16 | NA | TRBV5-1 | CASSYIGGGRYNEQFF